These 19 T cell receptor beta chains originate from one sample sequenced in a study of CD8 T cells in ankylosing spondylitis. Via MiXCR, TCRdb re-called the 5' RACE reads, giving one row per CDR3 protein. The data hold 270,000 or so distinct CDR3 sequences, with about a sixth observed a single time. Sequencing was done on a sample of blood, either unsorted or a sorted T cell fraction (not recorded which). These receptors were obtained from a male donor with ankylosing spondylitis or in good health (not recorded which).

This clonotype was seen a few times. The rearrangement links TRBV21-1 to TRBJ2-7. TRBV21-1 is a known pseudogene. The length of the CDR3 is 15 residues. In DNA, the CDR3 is TGTGCCAGCAGCAAAGCGCCCGGCCTCTCCTACGAGCAGTACTTC. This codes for CASSKAPGLSYEQYF.

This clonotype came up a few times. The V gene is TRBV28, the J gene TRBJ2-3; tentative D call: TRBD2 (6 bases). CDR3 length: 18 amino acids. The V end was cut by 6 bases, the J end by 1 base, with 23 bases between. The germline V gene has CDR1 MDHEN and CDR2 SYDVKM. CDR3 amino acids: CASSPPPLADGGTDTQYF. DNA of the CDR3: TGTGCCAGCAGCCCGCCCCCCTTAGCGGATGGTGGCACAGATACGCAGTATTTT.

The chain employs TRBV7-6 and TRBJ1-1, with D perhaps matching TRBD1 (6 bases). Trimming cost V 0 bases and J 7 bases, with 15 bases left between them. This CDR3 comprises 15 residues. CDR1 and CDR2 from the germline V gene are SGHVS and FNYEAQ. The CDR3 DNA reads TGTGCCAGCAGCTTAGCGCAGGGGACATTGATTGAAGCTTTCTTT. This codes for CASSLAQGTLIEAFF.

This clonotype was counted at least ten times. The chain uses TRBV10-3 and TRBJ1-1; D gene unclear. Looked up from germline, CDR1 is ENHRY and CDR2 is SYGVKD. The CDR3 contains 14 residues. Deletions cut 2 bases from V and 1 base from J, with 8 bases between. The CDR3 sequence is CAISEPTQNTEAFF. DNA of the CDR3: TGTGCCATCAGTGAGCCTACACAGAACACTGAAGCTTTCTTT.

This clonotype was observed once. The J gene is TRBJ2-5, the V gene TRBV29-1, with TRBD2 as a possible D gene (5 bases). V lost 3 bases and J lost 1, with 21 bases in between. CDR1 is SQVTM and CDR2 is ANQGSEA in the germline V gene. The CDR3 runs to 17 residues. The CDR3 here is CSVDGMEHPSFQETQYF. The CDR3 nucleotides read TGCAGCGTTGATGGTATGGAACACCCTAGCTTCCAAGAGACCCAGTACTTC.

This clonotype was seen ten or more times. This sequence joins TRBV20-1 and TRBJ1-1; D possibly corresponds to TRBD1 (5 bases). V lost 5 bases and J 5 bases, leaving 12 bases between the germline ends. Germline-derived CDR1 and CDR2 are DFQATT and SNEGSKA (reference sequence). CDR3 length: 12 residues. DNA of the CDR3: TGCAGTGCTCTCGAGGGGAATACTGAAGCTTTCTTT. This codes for CSALEGNTEAFF.

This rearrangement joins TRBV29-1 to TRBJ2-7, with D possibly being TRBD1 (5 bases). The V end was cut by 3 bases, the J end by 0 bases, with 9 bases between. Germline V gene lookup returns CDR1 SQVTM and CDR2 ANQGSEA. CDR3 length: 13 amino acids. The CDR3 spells CSVDLGDSYEQYF. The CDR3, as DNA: TGCAGCGTTGATTTAGGGGACTCCTACGAGCAGTACTTC.

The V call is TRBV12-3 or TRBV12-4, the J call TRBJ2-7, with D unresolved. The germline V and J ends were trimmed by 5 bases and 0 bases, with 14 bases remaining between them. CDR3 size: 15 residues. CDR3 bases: TGTGCCAGCAGTCACCAGACTGCTAGCTCCTACGAGCAGTACTTC. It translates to CASSHQTASSYEQYF.

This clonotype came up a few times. The CDR3 loop reads CASSARDREREQYF. CDR3 in DNA: TGTGCCAGCAGCGCCCGGGACAGGGAACGCGAGCAGTACTTC. The rearrangement uses TRBV7-9 and TRBJ2-7; 9 nucleotides match TRBD1. Unmatched junction bases numbered 8, after V lost 5 bases and J lost 6 bases. The CDR3 length is 14 residues. CDR1 and CDR2 from the germline V gene are SEHNR and FQNEAQ (reference sequence).

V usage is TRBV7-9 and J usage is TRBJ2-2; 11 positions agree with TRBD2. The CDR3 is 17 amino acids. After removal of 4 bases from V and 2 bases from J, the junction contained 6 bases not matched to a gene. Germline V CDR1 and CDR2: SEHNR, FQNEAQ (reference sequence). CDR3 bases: TGTGCCAGCAGCTCGAGGACTAGCGGGCCTAACACCGGGGAGCTGTTTTTT. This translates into CASSSRTSGPNTGELFF.

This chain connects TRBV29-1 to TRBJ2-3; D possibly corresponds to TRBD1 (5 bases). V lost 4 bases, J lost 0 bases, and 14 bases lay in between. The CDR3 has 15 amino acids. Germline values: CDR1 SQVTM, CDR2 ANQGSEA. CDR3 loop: CSVAPTAPSTDTQYF. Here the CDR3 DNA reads TGCAGCGTTGCCCCGACAGCCCCTAGCACAGATACGCAGTATTTT.

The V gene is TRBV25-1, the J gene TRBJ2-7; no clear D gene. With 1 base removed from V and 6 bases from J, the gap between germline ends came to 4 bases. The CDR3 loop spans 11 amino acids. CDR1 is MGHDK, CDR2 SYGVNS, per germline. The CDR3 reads CASSEFPEQYF. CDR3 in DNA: TGTGCCAGCAGTGAATTCCCCGAGCAGTACTTC.

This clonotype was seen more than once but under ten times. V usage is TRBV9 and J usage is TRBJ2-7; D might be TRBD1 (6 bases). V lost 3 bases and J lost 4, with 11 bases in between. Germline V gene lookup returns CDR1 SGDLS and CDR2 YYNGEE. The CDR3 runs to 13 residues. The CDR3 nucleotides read TGTGCCAGCAGCGGGGGGCGAACGTACGAGCAGTACTTC. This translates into CASSGGRTYEQYF.

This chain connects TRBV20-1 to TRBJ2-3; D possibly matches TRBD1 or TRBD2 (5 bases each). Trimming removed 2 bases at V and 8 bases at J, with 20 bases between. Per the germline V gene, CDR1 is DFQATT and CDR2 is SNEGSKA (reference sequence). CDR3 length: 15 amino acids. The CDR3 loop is CSARSTSGVGVTQYF. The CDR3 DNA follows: TGCAGTGCTAGATCTACCTCAGGTGTGGGGGTTACGCAGTATTTT.

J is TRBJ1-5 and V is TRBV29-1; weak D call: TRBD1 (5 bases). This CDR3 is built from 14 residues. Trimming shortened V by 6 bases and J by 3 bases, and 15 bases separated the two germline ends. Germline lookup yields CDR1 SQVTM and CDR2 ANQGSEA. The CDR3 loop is CSVATGEINQPQHF. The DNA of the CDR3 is TGCAGCGTCGCGACGGGGGAAATCAATCAGCCCCAGCATTTT.

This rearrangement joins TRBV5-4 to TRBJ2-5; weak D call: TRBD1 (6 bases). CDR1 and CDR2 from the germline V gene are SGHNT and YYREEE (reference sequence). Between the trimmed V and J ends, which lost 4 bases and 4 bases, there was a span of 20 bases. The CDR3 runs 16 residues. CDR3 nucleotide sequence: TGTGCCAGCAGCCCAGGGCACAGGGATTCCCCAGAGACCCAGTACTTC. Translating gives CASSPGHRDSPETQYF.

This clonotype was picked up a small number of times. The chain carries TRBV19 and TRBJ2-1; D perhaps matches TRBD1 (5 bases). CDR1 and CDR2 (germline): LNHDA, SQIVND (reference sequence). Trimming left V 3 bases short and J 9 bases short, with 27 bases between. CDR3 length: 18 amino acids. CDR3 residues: CASSILPLGQGGRLEQFF. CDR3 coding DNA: TGTGCCAGTAGTATTCTCCCCCTAGGGCAGGGTGGACGTCTTGAGCAGTTCTTC.

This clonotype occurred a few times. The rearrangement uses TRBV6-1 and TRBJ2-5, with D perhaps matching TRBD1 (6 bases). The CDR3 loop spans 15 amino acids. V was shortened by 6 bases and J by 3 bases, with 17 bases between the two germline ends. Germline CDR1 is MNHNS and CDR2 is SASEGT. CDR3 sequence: CASSQRGWDKETQYF. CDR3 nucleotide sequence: TGTGCCAGCAGCCAAAGGGGCTGGGACAAAGAGACCCAGTACTTC.

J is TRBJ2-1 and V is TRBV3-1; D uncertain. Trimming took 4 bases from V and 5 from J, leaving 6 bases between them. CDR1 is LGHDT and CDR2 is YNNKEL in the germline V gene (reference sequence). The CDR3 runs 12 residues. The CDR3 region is CASSPHHNEQFF. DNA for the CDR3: TGTGCCAGCAGCCCTCATCACAATGAGCAGTTCTTC.